One T cell receptor (beta chain) is described in this entry. This clone was detected only once. Its antigen specificity is not known. No per-base quality is available; no much larger clone lies one base away. These data come from a study of neoadjuvant anti-PD-1 for oral cavity cancer (dated by TCRdb to the early 2020s). With respect to the entire study: Patients mostly received three to four biweekly doses of nivolumab at 3 mg/kg before curative-intent surgical resection. Responders were defined as patients with complete response, partial response or stable disease by RECIST 1.1; non-responders were defined as patients with progression. There were 12 patients in the parent correlative cohort, and the response rate was about 36%. Patients without progression received a fourth nivolumab dose around day 43 and underwent definitive surgical resection on days 50-56.

This specimen's time point label, per the study, means: after neoadjuvant nivolumab, at surgical resection. Patients were newly diagnosed with stage II-IVA oral cavity squamous cell carcinoma and had received no prior systemic or radiation treatment. The cohort consisted of patients with HPV-negative, locally advanced oral cavity squamous cell carcinoma. Peripheral blood mononuclear cells were analyzed directly and were not maintained or expanded in culture. The samples were drawn from a longitudinal correlative study tied to a single-arm phase II trial testing neoadjuvant nivolumab in oral cavity squamous cell carcinoma. Genomic DNA-based TCRbeta sequencing was performed on subject-matched pre- and post-treatment PBMCs and tumors from three responders and three non-responders. Peripheral blood mononuclear cells were collected before nivolumab treatment and were collected again after treatment, at the time of surgery. The Maxwell RSC DNA from Cells kit was used to extract genomic DNA from PBMCs.

For deep sequencing of PBMC libraries, mostly 450 to 500 ng of input genomic DNA was used, and six replicates were run per sample. The immunoSEQ hsTCRbeta kit was used to prepare TCRbeta libraries according to the manufacturer's instructions. The finished libraries were brought together in one pool at about 2.8 nM, which was then read using an Illumina NovaSeq 6000 S4 flow cell. Per the original workflow: The immunoSEQ Analyzer was used for raw data preprocessing and quality control. The analysis was restricted to productive rearrangements, with each unique CDR3 amino acid sequence defining a clonotype. Repertoire clonality was estimated as the Gini-Simpson index, which was calculated using the R package tcR. Student's t test was used to compare Gini indices, and Pearson correlation was used to assess associations with tumor size change. Entries here come from immuneACCESS through TCRdb and include only in-frame sequences with V and J called. Some clones fail to appear in such tables; in the studies checked, an unresolved V gene covers under half of the shortfall, and the cause of the remainder is unknown. V, J and clone size reflect that table, while D and trimming were determined from the DNA. The sample has about 39,000 clones on record, approximately 80% of them singletons. 4% to 5.5% of the sample rests with the top ten.

Overall study results and their limits: The TCR analyses had only three patients in each response group, and the authors called for validation in larger cohorts. Higher pretreatment blood Treg/Th17 ratios correlated with higher pretreatment blood TCRbeta clonality and lower post-treatment tumor TCRbeta clonality. After neoadjuvant nivolumab, significantly higher T cell clonality (Gini index) was found within PBMCs in non-responders than in responders.

The V and J ends are trimmed by 6 bases and 8 bases, leaving 5 bases between them. Via the germline V gene, CDR1 is MNHNS and CDR2 SASEGT. From the cysteine through the phenylalanine, the CDR3 covers 11 amino acids. Only the CDR3 DNA is retained, 33 bases long and in frame from the first base. The TCR was taken from a person between 40 and 85 years old with oral cavity squamous cell carcinoma. The rearrangement joined TRBV6-1 to TRBJ1-6; no confident D gene assignment can be made. The material was PBMCs, obtained after nivolumab (anti-PD-1) treatment. In nucleotides, the sequence is TGTGCCAGCAGAATGGATTCACCCCTCCACTTT. This translates into CASRMDSPLHF.